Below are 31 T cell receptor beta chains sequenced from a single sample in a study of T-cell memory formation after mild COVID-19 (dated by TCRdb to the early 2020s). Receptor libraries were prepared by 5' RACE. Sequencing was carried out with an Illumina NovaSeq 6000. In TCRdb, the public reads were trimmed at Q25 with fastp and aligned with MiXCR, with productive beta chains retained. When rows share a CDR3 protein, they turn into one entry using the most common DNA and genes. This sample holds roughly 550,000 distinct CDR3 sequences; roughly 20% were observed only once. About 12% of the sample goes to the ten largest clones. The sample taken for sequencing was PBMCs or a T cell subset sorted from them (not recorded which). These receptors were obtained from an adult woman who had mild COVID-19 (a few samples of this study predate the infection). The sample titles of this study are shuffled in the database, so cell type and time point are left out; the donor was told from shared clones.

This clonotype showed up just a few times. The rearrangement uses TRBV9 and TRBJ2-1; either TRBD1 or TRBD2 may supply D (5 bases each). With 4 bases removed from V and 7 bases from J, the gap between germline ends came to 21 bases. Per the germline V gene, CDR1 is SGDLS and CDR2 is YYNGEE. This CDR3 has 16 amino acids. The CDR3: CASSPWDGRKDNEQFF. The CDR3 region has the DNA TGTGCCAGCAGCCCCTGGGACGGCCGCAAAGATAATGAGCAGTTCTTC.

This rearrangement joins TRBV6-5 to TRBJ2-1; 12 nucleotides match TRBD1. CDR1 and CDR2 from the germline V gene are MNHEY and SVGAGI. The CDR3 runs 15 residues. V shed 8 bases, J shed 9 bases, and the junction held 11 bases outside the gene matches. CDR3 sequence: CASFTPGTGGFEQFF. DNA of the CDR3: TGTGCCAGCTTCACTCCCGGGACAGGGGGCTTTGAGCAGTTCTTC.

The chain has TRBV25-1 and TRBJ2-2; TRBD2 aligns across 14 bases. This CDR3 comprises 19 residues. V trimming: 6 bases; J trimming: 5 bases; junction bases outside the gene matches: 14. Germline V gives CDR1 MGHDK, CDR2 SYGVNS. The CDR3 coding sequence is TGTGCCAGCAGCGAACCGACTAGCGGGAGGGCCTTATGGACCGGGGAGCTGTTTTTT. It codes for CASSEPTSGRALWTGELFF. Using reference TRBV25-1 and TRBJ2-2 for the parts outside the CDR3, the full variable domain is EADIYQTPRYLVIGTGKKITLECSQTMGHDKMYWYQQDPGMELHLIHYSYGVNSTEKGDLSSESTVSRIRTEHFPLTLESARPSHTSQYLCASSEPTSGRALWTGELFFGEGSRLTVL.

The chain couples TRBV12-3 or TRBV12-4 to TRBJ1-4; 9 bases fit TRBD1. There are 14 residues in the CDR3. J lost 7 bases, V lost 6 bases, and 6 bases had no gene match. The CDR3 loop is CASRVTGGGEKLFF. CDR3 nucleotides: TGTGCCAGCAGGGTGACAGGGGGAGGTGAAAAACTGTTTTTT.

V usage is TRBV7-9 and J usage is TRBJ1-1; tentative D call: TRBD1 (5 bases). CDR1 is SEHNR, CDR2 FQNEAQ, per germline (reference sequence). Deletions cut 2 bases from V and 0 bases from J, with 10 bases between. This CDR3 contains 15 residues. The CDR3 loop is CASSLSWGVNTEAFF. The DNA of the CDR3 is TGTGCCAGCAGCTTAAGTTGGGGGGTGAACACTGAAGCTTTCTTT.

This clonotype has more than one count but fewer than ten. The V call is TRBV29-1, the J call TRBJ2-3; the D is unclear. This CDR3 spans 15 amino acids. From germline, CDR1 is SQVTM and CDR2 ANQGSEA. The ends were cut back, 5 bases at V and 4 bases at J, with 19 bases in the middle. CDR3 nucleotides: TGCAGCGTTCACCATAGCCTCCCTCGGGCAGATACGCAGTATTTT. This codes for CSVHHSLPRADTQYF.

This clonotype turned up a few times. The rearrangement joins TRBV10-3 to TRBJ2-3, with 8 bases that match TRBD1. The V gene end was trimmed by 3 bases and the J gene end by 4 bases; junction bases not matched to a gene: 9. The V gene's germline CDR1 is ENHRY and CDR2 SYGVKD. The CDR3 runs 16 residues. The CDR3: CAISDQDREIADTQYF. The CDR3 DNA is TGTGCCATCAGTGACCAGGACAGGGAAATCGCAGATACGCAGTATTTT.

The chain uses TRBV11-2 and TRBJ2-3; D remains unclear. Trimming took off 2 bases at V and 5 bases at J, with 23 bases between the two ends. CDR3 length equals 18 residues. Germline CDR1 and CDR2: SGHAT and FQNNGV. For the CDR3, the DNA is TGTGCCAGCAGCTTACCTTTGGCGGCGAGGCCCCGGAGAGATACGCAGTATTTT. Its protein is CASSLPLAARPRRDTQYF.

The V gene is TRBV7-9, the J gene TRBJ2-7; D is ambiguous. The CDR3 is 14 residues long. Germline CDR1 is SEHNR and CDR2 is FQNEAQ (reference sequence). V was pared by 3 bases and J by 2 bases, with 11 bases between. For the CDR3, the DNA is TGTGCCAGCAGCTTGGCCGATGGGACCTACGAGCAGTACTTC. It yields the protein CASSLADGTYEQYF. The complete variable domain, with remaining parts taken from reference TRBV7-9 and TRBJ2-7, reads DTGVSQNPRHKITKRGQNVTFRCDPISEHNRLYWYRQTLGQGPEFLTYFQNEAQLEKSRLLSDRFSAERPKGSFSTLEIQRTEQGDSAMYLCASSLADGTYEQYFGPGTRLTVT.

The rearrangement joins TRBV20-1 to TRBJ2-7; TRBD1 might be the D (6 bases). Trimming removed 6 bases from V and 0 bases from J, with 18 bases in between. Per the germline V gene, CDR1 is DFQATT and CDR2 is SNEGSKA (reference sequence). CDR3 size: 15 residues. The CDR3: CSATTRDKYSYEQYF. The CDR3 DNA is TGCAGTGCAACCACCCGGGACAAATACTCCTACGAGCAGTACTTC.

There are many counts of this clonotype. The CDR3 nucleotides read TGCAGCGTTGCGAAGCCTCCCCGGGAGACCCAGTACTTC. Protein sequence: CSVAKPPRETQYF. The chain carries TRBV29-1 and TRBJ2-5, with unresolved D. From germline, CDR1 is SQVTM and CDR2 ANQGSEA. V lost 4 bases, J lost 5 bases, and 14 bases lay in between. The CDR3 length is 13 residues.

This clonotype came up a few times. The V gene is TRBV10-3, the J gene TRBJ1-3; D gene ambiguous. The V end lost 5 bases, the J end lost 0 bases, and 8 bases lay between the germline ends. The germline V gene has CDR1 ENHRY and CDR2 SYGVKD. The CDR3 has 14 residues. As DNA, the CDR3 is TGTGCCATCAGTCCAAGGGCCTCTGGAAACACCATATATTTT. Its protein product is CAISPRASGNTIYF.

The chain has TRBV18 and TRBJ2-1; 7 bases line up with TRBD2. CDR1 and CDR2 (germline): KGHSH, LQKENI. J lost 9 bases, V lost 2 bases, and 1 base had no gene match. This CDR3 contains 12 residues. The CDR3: CASSPGRGEQFF. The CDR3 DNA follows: TGTGCCAGCTCACCAGGGAGGGGTGAGCAGTTCTTC.

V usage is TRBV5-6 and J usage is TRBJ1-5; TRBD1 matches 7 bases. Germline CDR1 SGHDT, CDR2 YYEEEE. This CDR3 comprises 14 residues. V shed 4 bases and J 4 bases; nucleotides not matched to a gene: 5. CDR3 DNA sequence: TGTGCCAGCAGCCCGACAGGGAGGAATCAGCCCCAGCATTTT. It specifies CASSPTGRNQPQHF.

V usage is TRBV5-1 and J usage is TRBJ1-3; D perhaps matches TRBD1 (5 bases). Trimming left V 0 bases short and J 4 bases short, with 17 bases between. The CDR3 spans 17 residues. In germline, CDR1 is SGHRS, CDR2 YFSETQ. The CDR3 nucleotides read TGCGCCAGCAGCTTGGGCCCTCAGGGCAACTCCGGAAACACCATATATTTT. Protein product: CASSLGPQGNSGNTIYF.

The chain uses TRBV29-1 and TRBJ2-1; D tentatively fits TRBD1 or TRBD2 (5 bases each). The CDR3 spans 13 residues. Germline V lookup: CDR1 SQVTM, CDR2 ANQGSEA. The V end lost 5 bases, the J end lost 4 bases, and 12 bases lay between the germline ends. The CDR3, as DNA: TGCAGCGTTAGGTGGGACCCTTACAATGAGCAGTTCTTC. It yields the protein CSVRWDPYNEQFF.

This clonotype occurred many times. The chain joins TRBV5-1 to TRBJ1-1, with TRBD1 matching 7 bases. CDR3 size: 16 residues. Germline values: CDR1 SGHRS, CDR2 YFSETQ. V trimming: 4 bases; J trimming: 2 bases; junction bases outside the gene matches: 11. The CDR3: CASSPRVGTANTEAFF. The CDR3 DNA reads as TGCGCCAGCAGCCCTAGAGTTGGGACAGCTAACACTGAAGCTTTCTTT.

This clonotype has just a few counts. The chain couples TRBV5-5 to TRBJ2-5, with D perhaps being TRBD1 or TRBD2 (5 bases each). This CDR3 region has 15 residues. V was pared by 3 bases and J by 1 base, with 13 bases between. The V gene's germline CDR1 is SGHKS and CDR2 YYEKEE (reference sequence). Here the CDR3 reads CASSYPGRFQETQYF. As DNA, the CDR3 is TGTGCCAGCAGCTACCCGGGACGATTCCAAGAGACCCAGTACTTC.

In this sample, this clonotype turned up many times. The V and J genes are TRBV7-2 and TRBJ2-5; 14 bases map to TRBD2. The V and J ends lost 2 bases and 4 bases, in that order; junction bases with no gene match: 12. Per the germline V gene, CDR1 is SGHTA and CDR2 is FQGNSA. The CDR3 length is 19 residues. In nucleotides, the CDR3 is TGTGCCAGCAGCTTATCTTGGACTAGCGGGGGGCCCAACCCAGAGACCCAGTACTTC. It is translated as CASSLSWTSGGPNPETQYF.

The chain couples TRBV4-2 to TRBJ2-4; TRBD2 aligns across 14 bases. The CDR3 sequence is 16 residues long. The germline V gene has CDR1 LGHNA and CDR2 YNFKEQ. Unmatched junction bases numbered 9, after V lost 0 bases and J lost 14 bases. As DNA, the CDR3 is TGTGCCAGCAGCCAAGAATCGACTAGCGGGGGGGTACCGAAGTACTTC. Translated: CASSQESTSGGVPKYF.

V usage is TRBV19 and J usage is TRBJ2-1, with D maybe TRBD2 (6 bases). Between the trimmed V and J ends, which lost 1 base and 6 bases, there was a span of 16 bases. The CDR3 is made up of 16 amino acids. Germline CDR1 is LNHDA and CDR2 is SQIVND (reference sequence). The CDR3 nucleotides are TGTGCCAGTAGTATAGGTACTAGCCACGGGTCCAATGAGCAGTTCTTC. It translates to CASSIGTSHGSNEQFF.

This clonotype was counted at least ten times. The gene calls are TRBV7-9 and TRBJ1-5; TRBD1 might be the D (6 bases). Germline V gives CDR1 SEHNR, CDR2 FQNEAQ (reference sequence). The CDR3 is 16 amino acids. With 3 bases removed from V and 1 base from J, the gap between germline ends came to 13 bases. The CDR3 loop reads CASSFSLGTSNQPQHF. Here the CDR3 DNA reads TGTGCCAGCAGCTTCAGCTTGGGGACAAGCAATCAGCCCCAGCATTTT. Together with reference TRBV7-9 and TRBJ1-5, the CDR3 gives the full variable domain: DTGVSQNPRHKITKRGQNVTFRCDPISEHNRLYWYRQTLGQGPEFLTYFQNEAQLEKSRLLSDRFSAERPKGSFSTLEIQRTEQGDSAMYLCASSFSLGTSNQPQHFGDGTRLSIL.

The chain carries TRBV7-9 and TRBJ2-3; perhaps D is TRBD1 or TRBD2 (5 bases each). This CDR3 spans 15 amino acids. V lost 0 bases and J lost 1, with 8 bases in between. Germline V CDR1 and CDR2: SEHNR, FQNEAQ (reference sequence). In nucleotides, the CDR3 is TGTGCCAGCAGCTTAGCCGTGGGGGGCACAGATACGCAGTATTTT. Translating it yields CASSLAVGGTDTQYF.

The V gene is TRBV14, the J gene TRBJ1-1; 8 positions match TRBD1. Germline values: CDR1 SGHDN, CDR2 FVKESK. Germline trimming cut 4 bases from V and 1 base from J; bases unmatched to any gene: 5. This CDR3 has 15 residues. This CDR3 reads CASSRGQGQNTEAFF. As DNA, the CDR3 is TGTGCCAGCAGCCGTGGACAGGGACAGAACACTGAAGCTTTCTTT.

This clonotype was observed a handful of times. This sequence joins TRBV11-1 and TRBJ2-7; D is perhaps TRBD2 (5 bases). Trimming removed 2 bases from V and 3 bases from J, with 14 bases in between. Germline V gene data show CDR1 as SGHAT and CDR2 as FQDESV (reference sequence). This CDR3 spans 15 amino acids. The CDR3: CASSLSGNSVYEQYF. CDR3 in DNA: TGTGCCAGCAGCTTATCGGGAAATAGCGTCTACGAGCAGTACTTC.

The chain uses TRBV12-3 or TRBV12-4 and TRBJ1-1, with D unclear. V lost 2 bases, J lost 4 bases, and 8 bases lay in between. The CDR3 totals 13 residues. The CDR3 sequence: CASSLSEPTEAFF. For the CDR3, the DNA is TGTGCCAGCAGTTTATCAGAGCCCACTGAAGCTTTCTTT.

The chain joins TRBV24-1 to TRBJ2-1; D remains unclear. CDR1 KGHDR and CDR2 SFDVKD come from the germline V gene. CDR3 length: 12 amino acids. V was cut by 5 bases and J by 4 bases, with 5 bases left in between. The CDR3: CATSVDYNEQFF. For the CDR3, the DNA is TGTGCCACCAGTGTCGATTACAATGAGCAGTTCTTC.

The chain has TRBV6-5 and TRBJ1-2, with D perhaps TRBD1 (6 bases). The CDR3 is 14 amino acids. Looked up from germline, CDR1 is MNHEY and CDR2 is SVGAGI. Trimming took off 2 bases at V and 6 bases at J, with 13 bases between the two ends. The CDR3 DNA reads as TGTGCCAGCAGTTACGCCGGCAGACAGGATGGCTACACCTTC. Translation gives CASSYAGRQDGYTF.

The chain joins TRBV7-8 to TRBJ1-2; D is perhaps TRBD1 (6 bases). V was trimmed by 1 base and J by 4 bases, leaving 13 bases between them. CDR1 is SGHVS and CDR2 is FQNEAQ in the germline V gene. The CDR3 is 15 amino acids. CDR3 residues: CASSLGGLGAYGYTF. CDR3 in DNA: TGTGCCAGCAGCTTAGGGGGACTGGGGGCCTATGGCTACACCTTC. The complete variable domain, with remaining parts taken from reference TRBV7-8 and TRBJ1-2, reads GAGVSQSPRYKVAKRGQDVALRCDPISGHVSLFWYQQALGQGPEFLTYFQNEAQLDKSGLPSDRFFAERPEGSVSTLKIQRTQQEDSAVYLCASSLGGLGAYGYTFGSGTRLTVV.

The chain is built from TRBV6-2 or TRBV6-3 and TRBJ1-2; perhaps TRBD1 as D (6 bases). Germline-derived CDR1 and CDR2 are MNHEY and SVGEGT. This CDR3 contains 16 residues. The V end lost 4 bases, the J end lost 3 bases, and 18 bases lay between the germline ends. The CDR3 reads CASSSVLRQAYYGYTF. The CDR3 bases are TGTGCCAGCAGTTCCGTCCTCCGACAGGCCTACTATGGCTACACCTTC.

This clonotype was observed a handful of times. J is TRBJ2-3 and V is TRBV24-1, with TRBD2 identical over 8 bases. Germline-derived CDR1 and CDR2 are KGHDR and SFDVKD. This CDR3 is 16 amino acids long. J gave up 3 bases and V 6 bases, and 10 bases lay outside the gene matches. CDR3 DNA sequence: TGTGCCACCAGTCCCCCCAGCGGGAGAGGGACAGATACGCAGTATTTT. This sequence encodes CATSPPSGRGTDTQYF.